One sample yielded the 32 T cell receptor beta chains listed below, sequenced in a study of T cell responses to AZD1222 COVID-19 vaccine. TCRdb's table, derived via immunoSEQ multiplex PCR, lists solely in-frame clones and lacks some. Of more than 95,000 clones listed, about 79% were seen once; the top ten hold roughly a quarter. The sample was peripheral blood, taken 28 days after the second AZD1222 dose. Source of these receptors: an adult who received the AZD1222 COVID-19 vaccine.

The V gene is TRBV7-8, the J gene TRBJ2-7; 10 nucleotides match TRBD1. The V gene end was trimmed by 1 base and the J gene end by 2 bases; junction bases not matched to a gene: 2. Germline CDR1 reads SGHVS; CDR2 reads FQNEAQ. The CDR3 length is 15 residues. The CDR3 nucleotides are TGTGCCAGCAGCTTAGGGGGGACAGGGGCCTACGAGCAGTACTTC. Translated, it gives CASSLGGTGAYEQYF.

V usage is TRBV9 and J usage is TRBJ1-1; D is perhaps TRBD1 (5 bases). This CDR3 comprises 14 residues. CDR1 and CDR2 from the germline V gene are SGDLS and YYNGEE. Trimming took off 3 bases at V and 4 bases at J, with 13 bases between the two ends. The CDR3 DNA reads TGTGCCAGCAGCGGGGGCCCTGAAGGCACTGAAGCTTTCTTT. Residues: CASSGGPEGTEAFF. Complete variable domain (other parts from reference TRBV9 and TRBJ1-1): DSGVTQTPKHLITATGQRVTLRCSPRSGDLSVYWYQQSLDQGLQFLIQYYNGEERAKGNILERFSAQQFPDLHSELNLSSLELGDSALYFCASSGGPEGTEAFFGQGTRLTVV.

J is TRBJ1-1 and V is TRBV3-1 (or the pseudogene TRBV3-2); TRBD1 is a possible D gene (5 bases). The V end was cut by 4 bases, the J end by 0 bases, with 12 bases between. Germline loops: CDR1 LGHDT, CDR2 YNNKEL (reference sequence). The CDR3 is 15 residues long. DNA of the CDR3: TGTGCCAGCAGCCTGACCAGACAGCTGAACACTGAAGCTTTCTTT. Amino acid sequence: CASSLTRQLNTEAFF.

The chain couples TRBV9 to TRBJ2-7; TRBD2 agrees at 8 bases. The CDR3 has 17 residues. Trimming cost V 4 bases and J 2 bases; bases outside gene matches: 14. Germline assignment: CDR1 SGDLS and CDR2 YYNGEE. CDR3 region: CASSPRGAGALTYEQYF. CDR3 coding DNA: TGTGCCAGCAGCCCTCGGGGAGCGGGGGCCCTTACCTACGAGCAGTACTTC.

The CDR3, as DNA: TGTGCCAGCAGCTTTGGTGAAAAACTGTTTTTT. This translates into CASSFGEKLFF. The chain carries TRBV7-9 and TRBJ1-4, with unresolved D. The CDR3 loop spans 11 amino acids. Per the germline V gene, CDR1 is SEHNR and CDR2 is FQNEAQ (reference sequence). Trimming shortened V by 3 bases and J by 7 bases, and 3 bases separated the two germline ends. Using reference TRBV7-9 and TRBJ1-4 for the parts outside the CDR3, the full variable domain is DTGVSQNPRHKITKRGQNVTFRCDPISEHNRLYWYRQTLGQGPEFLTYFQNEAQLEKSRLLSDRFSAERPKGSFSTLEIQRTEQGDSAMYLCASSFGEKLFFGSGTQLSVL.

CDR3 residues: CASRQDDDTEAFF. CDR3 DNA: TGTGCCAGCAGACAGGATGATGATACTGAAGCTTTCTTT. The rearrangement joins TRBV6-5 to TRBJ1-1; tentatively, D is TRBD1 (5 bases). Germline values: CDR1 MNHEY, CDR2 SVGAGI. The CDR3 is 13 residues long. V was shortened by 6 bases and J by 5 bases, with 13 bases between the two germline ends.

The V call is TRBV6-5, the J call TRBJ2-1; D is ambiguous. This CDR3 region has 16 residues. Germline CDR1 reads MNHEY; CDR2 reads SVGAGI. V lost 1 base, J lost 0 bases, and 10 bases lay in between. The CDR3 loop reads CASSYYKTFSYNEQFF. CDR3 nucleotide sequence: TGTGCCAGCAGTTACTACAAAACCTTCTCCTACAATGAGCAGTTCTTC.

The chain uses TRBV5-6 and TRBJ1-4; 7 bases are a match to TRBD1. The CDR3 sequence is 13 residues long. After removal of 2 bases from V and 7 bases from J, the junction contained 2 bases not matched to a gene. The germline V gene encodes CDR1 SGHDT and CDR2 YYEEEE. CDR3 DNA: TGTGCCAGCAGCTTTCAGGGGGGTGAAAAACTGTTTTTT. It translates to CASSFQGGEKLFF.

The rearrangement links TRBV28 to TRBJ1-2; D may be TRBD1 (6 bases). Germline V gives CDR1 MDHEN, CDR2 SYDVKM. This CDR3 region has 13 residues. V lost 5 bases to trimming and J lost 6 bases, with 13 bases between them. CDR3 in DNA: TGTGCCAGCAGTCTCACAGGGATTCATGGCTACACCTTC. Protein product: CASSLTGIHGYTF.

The genes are TRBV7-2 and TRBJ1-1; D not resolved. CDR3 length: 13 amino acids. Germline V gives CDR1 SGHTA, CDR2 FQGNSA. The germline V and J ends were trimmed by 3 bases and 3 bases, with 8 bases remaining between them. The CDR3 DNA reads TGTGCCAGCAGCTTGTTGCAGGACACTGAAGCTTTCTTT. Amino acid sequence: CASSLLQDTEAFF.

The gene calls are TRBV28 and TRBJ2-2; D is unclear. The V end lost 3 bases, the J end lost 6 bases, and 14 bases lay between the germline ends. The CDR3 spans 15 residues. From germline, CDR1 is MDHEN and CDR2 SYDVKM. CDR3 nucleotides: TGTGCCAGCAGTTTTTTTCGGGTGTTGGCCGGGGAGCTGTTTTTT. Protein product: CASSFFRVLAGELFF.

This clone was observed a handful of times. This chain connects TRBV7-8 to TRBJ1-2; D call uncertain. V was shortened by 5 bases and J by 3 bases, with 13 bases between the two germline ends. Looked up from germline, CDR1 is SGHVS and CDR2 is FQNEAQ. The CDR3 totals 14 residues. CDR3 sequence reads: CASSPRGGDYGYTF. The DNA for the CDR3 is TGTGCCAGCAGCCCCCGAGGAGGCGACTATGGCTACACCTTC.

Many counts were recorded for this clone. The gene calls are TRBV5-1 and TRBJ2-7, with TRBD2 matching 9 bases. Germline trimming cut 4 bases from V and 2 bases from J; bases unmatched to any gene: 10. The CDR3 sequence is 16 residues long. Germline-derived CDR1 and CDR2 are SGHRS and YFSETQ. The CDR3 loop is CASSPTLAGPTYEQYF. CDR3 DNA sequence: TGCGCCAGCAGCCCTACTCTAGCGGGGCCAACCTACGAGCAGTACTTC. Based on the CDR3 plus reference TRBV5-1 and TRBJ2-7, the full variable domain is KAGVTQTPRYLIKTRGQQVTLSCSPISGHRSVSWYQQTPGQGLQFLFEYFSETQRNKGNFPGRFSGRQFSNSRSEMNVSTLELGDSALYLCASSPTLAGPTYEQYFGPGTRLTVT.

The rearrangement joins TRBV19 to TRBJ1-4; no firm D call. Germline V gene lookup returns CDR1 LNHDA and CDR2 SQIVND (reference sequence). This CDR3 spans 12 amino acids. V lost 9 bases, J lost 7 bases, and 12 bases lay in between. CDR3 protein: CASNLPGEKLFF. The CDR3 DNA follows: TGTGCCAGCAATCTGCCGGGTGAAAAACTGTTTTTT.

The V gene is TRBV28, the J gene TRBJ1-5; D is unclear. CDR1 is MDHEN, CDR2 SYDVKM, per germline. The V end was cut by 8 bases, the J end by 0 bases, with 11 bases between. This CDR3 is built from 14 residues. This CDR3 reads CASVKGYSNQPQHF. The CDR3 DNA is TGTGCCAGCGTGAAGGGCTATAGCAATCAGCCCCAGCATTTT.

The chain uses TRBV5-4 and TRBJ1-2, with D possibly being TRBD1 (5 bases). Germline assignment: CDR1 SGHNT and CDR2 YYREEE (reference sequence). The ends were cut back, 0 bases at V and 4 bases at J, with 7 bases in the middle. There are 13 residues in the CDR3. In DNA form, the CDR3 reads TGTGCCAGCAGCTTGGAGGGGACCTATGGCTACACCTTC. Protein sequence: CASSLEGTYGYTF. The whole variable domain, filled in from reference TRBV5-4 and TRBJ1-2, reads ETGVTQSPTHLIKTRGQQVTLRCSSQSGHNTVSWYQQALGQGPQFIFQYYREEENGRGNFPPRFSGLQFPNYSSELNVNALELDDSALYLCASSLEGTYGYTFGSGTRLTVV.

V usage is TRBV5-1 and J usage is TRBJ1-2; 8 nucleotides align to TRBD1. J lost 10 bases, V lost 6 bases, and 14 bases had no gene match. CDR1 and CDR2 (germline): SGHRS, YFSETQ. This CDR3 has 14 residues. CDR3 nucleotide sequence: TGCGCCAGCACCTTAACTCTCGGACAGGGAGCCTACACCTTC. Its protein is CASTLTLGQGAYTF.

J is TRBJ1-2 and V is TRBV11-2; D remains unclear. The CDR3 has 14 residues. With 0 bases removed from V and 8 bases from J, the gap between germline ends came to 13 bases. Germline CDR1 reads SGHAT; CDR2 reads FQNNGV. CDR3 DNA sequence: TGTGCCAGCAGCTTAGAGGCCGGCCTAGACGGCTACACCTTC. This encodes CASSLEAGLDGYTF.

V is TRBV7-9 and J is TRBJ1-2; D ambiguous. The CDR3 has 12 residues. V gave up 3 bases and J gave up 8 bases, with 10 bases separating them. CDR1 is SEHNR and CDR2 is FQNEAQ in the germline V gene (reference sequence). CDR3 nucleotides: TGTGCCAGCAGCTTCTCAGGCACAGGCTACACCTTC. Residues: CASSFSGTGYTF. Full variable domain (rest looked up from reference TRBV7-9 and TRBJ1-2): DTGVSQNPRHKITKRGQNVTFRCDPISEHNRLYWYRQTLGQGPEFLTYFQNEAQLEKSRLLSDRFSAERPKGSFSTLEIQRTEQGDSAMYLCASSFSGTGYTFGSGTRLTVV.

The chain uses TRBV7-8 and TRBJ1-1, with D possibly matching TRBD1 (6 bases). This CDR3 is built from 15 residues. Germline V CDR1 and CDR2: SGHVS, FQNEAQ. V dropped 5 bases and J dropped 6 bases, with 19 bases sitting between them. The CDR3 loop is CASSLREGGLAEAFF. The CDR3 DNA reads as TGTGCCAGCAGCCTTAGGGAGGGGGGGCTCGCTGAAGCTTTCTTT.

This clone occurred a few times. The chain joins TRBV3-1 (or the pseudogene TRBV3-2) to TRBJ2-1, with 10 bases aligning to TRBD1. Germline V gene data show CDR1 as LGHDT and CDR2 as YNNKEL (reference sequence). V shed 6 bases and J 2 bases; nucleotides not matched to a gene: 7. There are 16 residues in the CDR3. The CDR3 region is CASRNRDRGTYNEQFF. DNA for the CDR3: TGTGCCAGCAGAAACCGGGACAGGGGTACCTACAATGAGCAGTTCTTC.

A single count supports this clone. The chain carries TRBV5-1 and TRBJ1-2; D may be TRBD1 (5 bases). The CDR3 runs to 15 residues. Trimming took off 0 bases at V and 13 bases at J, with 22 bases between the two ends. Germline V gives CDR1 SGHRS, CDR2 YFSETQ. The CDR3 sequence is CASSLDEKGRSPITF. The CDR3 nucleotides are TGCGCCAGCAGCTTGGATGAAAAGGGACGGTCACCCATCACCTTC.

The chain is built from TRBV2 and TRBJ1-5; D perhaps matches TRBD1 (5 bases). This CDR3 is 16 amino acids long. Germline CDR1 is SNHLY and CDR2 is FYNNEI. Trimming took off 0 bases at V and 5 bases at J, with 14 bases between the two ends. The CDR3 nucleotides are TGTGCCAGCAGTGAAGCCTTAAAGGGGAGATATCAGCCCCAGCATTTT. This translates into CASSEALKGRYQPQHF.

The CDR3 is CASSQDRDQPQHF. CDR3 nucleotides: TGCGCCAGCAGCCAAGACAGGGATCAGCCCCAGCATTTT. V gene TRBV4-3 combines with J gene TRBJ1-5, with D maybe TRBD1 (5 bases). Germline V gives CDR1 LGHNA, CDR2 YSLEER. The CDR3 spans 13 residues. V was cut by 0 bases and J by 5 bases, with 5 bases left in between.

V is TRBV7-2 and J is TRBJ2-3; D is uncertain. The V gene lost 4 bases and the J gene lost 6 bases, with 11 bases spanning the gap. Germline V lookup: CDR1 SGHTA, CDR2 FQGNSA. This CDR3 comprises 13 residues. The CDR3 DNA follows: TGTGCCAGCAGCTCCCCGGGCCCCGATACGCAGTATTTT. Translating it yields CASSSPGPDTQYF.

The rearrangement joins TRBV7-2 to TRBJ2-2, with TRBD2 as a possible D gene (6 bases). Trimming pared 6 bases from V and 5 bases from J, leaving 22 bases between. This CDR3 has 17 amino acids. CDR1 SGHTA and CDR2 FQGNSA come from the germline V gene. CDR3 protein: CASSNPRDPTWTGELFF. CDR3 DNA: TGTGCCAGCAGTAACCCGCGGGACCCCACTTGGACCGGGGAGCTGTTTTTT.

The gene calls are TRBV7-9 and TRBJ2-3, with TRBD2 matching over 14 bases. This CDR3 contains 19 residues. The germline V gene has CDR1 SEHNR and CDR2 FQNEAQ (reference sequence). J gave up 0 bases and V 5 bases, and 10 bases lay outside the gene matches. The CDR3 here is CASSHGLAGGTASTDTQYF. DNA for the CDR3: TGTGCCAGCAGCCACGGACTAGCGGGGGGAACAGCTAGCACAGATACGCAGTATTTT. Combining the CDR3 with reference TRBV7-9 and TRBJ2-3 gives the whole variable domain DTGVSQNPRHKITKRGQNVTFRCDPISEHNRLYWYRQTLGQGPEFLTYFQNEAQLEKSRLLSDRFSAERPKGSFSTLEIQRTEQGDSAMYLCASSHGLAGGTASTDTQYFGPGTRLTVL.

The J gene is TRBJ1-6, the V gene TRBV28, with 7 bases aligning to TRBD1. Germline values: CDR1 MDHEN, CDR2 SYDVKM. This CDR3 contains 13 residues. J was trimmed by 9 bases and V by 7 bases; bases with no gene match: 6. The CDR3 DNA sequence: TGTGCCAGCAAGGACAGGTCCGGTTCACCCCTCCACTTT. It codes for CASKDRSGSPLHF.

The V and J genes are TRBV29-1 and TRBJ1-2; possible D gene TRBD1, 5 bases. The V end lost 1 base, the J end lost 8 bases, and 8 bases lay between the germline ends. Germline V gene sequence: CDR1 SQVTM, CDR2 ANQGSEA. This CDR3 comprises 11 residues. The CDR3 spells CSVEAGWGYTF. DNA for the CDR3: TGCAGCGTTGAAGCAGGGTGGGGCTACACCTTC.

This clone has just a few counts. CDR3 DNA: TGCGCCAGCAGCCCATCACGTCAGGCTGGCTACACCTTC. It is translated as CASSPSRQAGYTF. The rearrangement joins TRBV4-3 to TRBJ1-2; D remains unclear. CDR3 length: 13 amino acids. Trimming stripped 4 bases from V and 7 bases from J, with 13 bases between. Germline V lookup: CDR1 LGHNA, CDR2 YSLEER.

The rearrangement uses TRBV10-1 and TRBJ2-3; D is possibly TRBD1 (6 bases). V lost 4 bases and J lost 2, with 13 bases in between. Per the germline V gene, CDR1 is WNHNN and CDR2 is SYGVQD (reference sequence). This CDR3 has 15 amino acids. In DNA, the CDR3 is TGCGCCAGCAGTGGATGGGGGCCGGTCACAGATACGCAGTATTTT. Translating it yields CASSGWGPVTDTQYF.

V gene TRBV5-1 combines with J gene TRBJ2-1; 14 positions agree with TRBD2. This CDR3 comprises 17 residues. V was pared by 4 bases and J by 7 bases, with 10 bases of the junction left unmatched. CDR1 and CDR2 (germline): SGHRS, YFSETQ. The CDR3 here is CASSPQPGTSGGNEQFF. CDR3 DNA sequence: TGCGCCAGCAGCCCCCAGCCTGGGACTAGCGGGGGAAATGAGCAGTTCTTC.